This T cell receptor (beta chain) stems from a study of blood T cells in healthy people across ages (dated by TCRdb to about 2015). Regarding the study in general: In model experiments, roughly one uniquely barcoded TCR beta cDNA molecule per two T cells was captured by template switching. Age-related changes in TCR beta repertoire diversity were measured in the study by deep sequencing normalized with unique cDNA molecular identifiers. Four age groups were formed from the donors: young (average around 15 years), middle-aged (less than 40), aged (roughly 56) and long-lived (approximately 78). To avoid experimental bias, donors of different ages were spread randomly across the sequencing lanes. For two donors (one aged 18 to 30 and one aged 80 or older), the study analyzed two additional independent replicas of 1 million unique cDNA reads from the same blood draw. The paper's findings and limits, for the study overall: Because the CMV infection status of the donors was unknown, age-related changes in expanded clonotypes may potentially have been confounded. A strong correlation was found between observed TCR beta diversity and the percentage of naive T cells measured by flow cytometry. Estimates of total diversity based on one million sequenced T cells were regarded as lower bounds and as underestimates. As age increased, observed TCR beta diversity per million T cells dropped in a roughly linear way, and a significant reduction was already evident by age about 36. The long-lived group showed more naive CD4+ T cells, fewer expanded clones and increased TCR diversity than the aged group, suggesting age selection. Bulk unsorted PBMC profiling prevented conclusive comparison of naive and antigen-experienced compartments.

Library method: 5' RACE. The sequencer listed for this sample is Illumina HiSeq 2500. A second PCR of about 7 to 12 cycles was performed with a sample-barcoded 5' primer and a J-beta primer mix. A template-switch 5' adaptor carrying 12 random nucleotides introduced a unique molecular identifier onto each TCR beta cDNA molecule. At least 2.5 million CDR3-containing paired-end reads were obtained from each sample. First-strand cDNA synthesis was performed from all RNA using the Mint cDNA synthesis kit, with priming by a TRBC-specific oligonucleotide. After uracil-DNA glycosylase treatment, a first 18-cycle PCR used universal primers M1SS and BC2_uni_R on all cDNA. As for how the authors treated the data: For normalization, 1 million high-quality reads, each with a distinct molecular identifier, were randomly selected from each sample. Reads sharing molecular identifiers were discarded rather than binned into consensus sequences. CDR3 identification, clonotype clustering and error correction used MiTCR with a Q25 quality threshold and the strictest error-elimination algorithm. A nonparametric unseen species model using Euler transformation provided a lower-bound estimate of total TCR beta diversity. The public reads were reanalyzed by TCRdb: fastp trimming at Q25, MiXCR alignment, in-frame beta chains only. Rows with a matching CDR3 protein are joined into one entry that keeps the most common DNA and genes. TCRdb, not the original authors, processed these V and J calls. This sample gives under 850,000 distinct CDR3 sequences in total; 35% to 40% of them show up just once. The ten largest clonotypes hold under 15% of the sample.

In its sample, this clonotype was seen a few times. There is no known antigen for this receptor. Per-base quality was not reported, and no clone a single base away is much larger than it. Systemically healthy Caucasian individuals from Russia, approximately 39 in total and aged about 6 to 100 years, were included as donors. Around 10 milliliters of peripheral blood were drawn from each donor into EDTA-treated Vacutainer tubes. PBMCs were isolated by Ficoll-Paque density-gradient centrifugation, with at least 6.5 million obtained per sample. Total RNA, at least 5 micrograms per sample, was extracted from PBMCs with Trizol reagent. The percentages of naive CD45RAhigh/CD27high T cells were determined by flow cytometry on a PBMC aliquot from every donor. According to the germline V gene (reference sequence), CDR1 reads DFQATT and CDR2 reads SNEGSKA. V gives up 0 bases and J gives up 1 base, and the segment between their germline ends measures 9 bases. The CDR3, from cysteine to phenylalanine, totals 14 residues. Only the CDR3 DNA is retained, 42 bases long and in frame from the first base.

The TCR sequence derives from a man aged 18-30 years in good health. Input material: blood. The chain is made from TRBV20-1 and TRBJ1-1, with the D gene call left open. The bases read TGCAGTGCTAGAGAAGGGAATTCGAACACTGAAGCTTTCTTT. This encodes CSAREGNSNTEAFF.